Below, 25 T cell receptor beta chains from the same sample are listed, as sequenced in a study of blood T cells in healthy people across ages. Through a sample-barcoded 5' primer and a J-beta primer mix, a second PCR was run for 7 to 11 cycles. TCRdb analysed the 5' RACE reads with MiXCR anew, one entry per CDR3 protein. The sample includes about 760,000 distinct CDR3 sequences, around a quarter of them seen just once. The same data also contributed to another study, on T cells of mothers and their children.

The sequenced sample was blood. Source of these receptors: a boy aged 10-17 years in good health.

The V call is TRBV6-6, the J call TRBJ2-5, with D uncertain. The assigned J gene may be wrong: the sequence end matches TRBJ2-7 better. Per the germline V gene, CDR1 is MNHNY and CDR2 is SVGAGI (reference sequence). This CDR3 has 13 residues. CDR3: CASSYSPESEQYF. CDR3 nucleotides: TGTGCCAGCAGTTACTCCCCGGAAAGCGAGCAGTACTTC.

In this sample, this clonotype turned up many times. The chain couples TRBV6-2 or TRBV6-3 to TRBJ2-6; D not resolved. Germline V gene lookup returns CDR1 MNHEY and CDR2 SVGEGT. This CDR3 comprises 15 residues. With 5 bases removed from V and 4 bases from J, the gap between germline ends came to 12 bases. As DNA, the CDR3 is TGTGCCAGCAGTCCCGAAGGGTCCGGGGCCAACGTCCTGACTTTC. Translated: CASSPEGSGANVLTF.

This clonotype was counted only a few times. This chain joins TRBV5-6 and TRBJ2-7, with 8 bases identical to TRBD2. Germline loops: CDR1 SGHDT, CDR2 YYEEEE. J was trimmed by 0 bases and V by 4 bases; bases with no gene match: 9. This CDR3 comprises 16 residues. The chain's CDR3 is CASSGPTSASSYEQYF. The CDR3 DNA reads TGTGCCAGCAGCGGTCCGACTAGCGCATCCTCCTACGAGCAGTACTTC.

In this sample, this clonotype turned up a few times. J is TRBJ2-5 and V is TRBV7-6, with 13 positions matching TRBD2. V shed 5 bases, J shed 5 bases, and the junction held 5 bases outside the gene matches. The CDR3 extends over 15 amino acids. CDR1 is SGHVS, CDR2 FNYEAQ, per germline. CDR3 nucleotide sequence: TGTGCCAGCAGCCAACTAGCGGGAGGGTTGGAGACCCAGTACTTC. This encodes CASSQLAGGLETQYF.

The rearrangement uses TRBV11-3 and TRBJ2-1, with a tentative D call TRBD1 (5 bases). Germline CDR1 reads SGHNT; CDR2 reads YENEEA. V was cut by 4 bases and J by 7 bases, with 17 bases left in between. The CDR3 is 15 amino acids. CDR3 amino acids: CASSYGAHAANEQFF. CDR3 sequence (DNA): TGTGCCAGCAGCTATGGGGCACACGCGGCGAATGAGCAGTTCTTC.

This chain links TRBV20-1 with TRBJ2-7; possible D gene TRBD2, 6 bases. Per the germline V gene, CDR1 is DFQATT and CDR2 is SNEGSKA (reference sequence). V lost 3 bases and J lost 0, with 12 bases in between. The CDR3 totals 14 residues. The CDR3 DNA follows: TGCAGTGCTAGCGGGGAGGCCCGCTCCTACGAGCAGTACTTC. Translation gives CSASGEARSYEQYF.

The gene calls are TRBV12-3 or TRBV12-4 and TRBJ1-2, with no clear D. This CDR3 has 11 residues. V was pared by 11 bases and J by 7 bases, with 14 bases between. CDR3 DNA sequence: TGTGCCGTAGGTCGGTCGTCTGGCTACACCTTC. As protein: CAVGRSSGYTF.

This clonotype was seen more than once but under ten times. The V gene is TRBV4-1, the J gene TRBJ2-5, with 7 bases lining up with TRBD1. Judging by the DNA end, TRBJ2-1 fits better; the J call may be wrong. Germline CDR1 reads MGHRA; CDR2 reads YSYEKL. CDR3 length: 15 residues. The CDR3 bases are TGCGCCAGCAGCCAAGATTTGACAGGGTGGGATGAGCAGTTCTTC. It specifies CASSQDLTGWDEQFF.

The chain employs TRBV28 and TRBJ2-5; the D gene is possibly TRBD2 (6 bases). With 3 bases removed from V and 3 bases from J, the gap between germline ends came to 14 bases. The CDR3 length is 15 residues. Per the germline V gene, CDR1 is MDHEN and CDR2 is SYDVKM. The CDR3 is CASSFGSGREETQYF. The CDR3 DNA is TGTGCCAGCAGTTTCGGTAGCGGTAGAGAAGAGACCCAGTACTTC.

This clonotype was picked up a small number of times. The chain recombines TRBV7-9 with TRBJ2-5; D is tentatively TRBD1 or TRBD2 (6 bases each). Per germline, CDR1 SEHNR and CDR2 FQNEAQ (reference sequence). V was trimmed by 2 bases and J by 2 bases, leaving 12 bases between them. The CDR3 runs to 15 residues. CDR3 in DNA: TGTGCCAGCAGCTTAAAGGGGGGTGGACAAGAGACCCAGTACTTC. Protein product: CASSLKGGGQETQYF.

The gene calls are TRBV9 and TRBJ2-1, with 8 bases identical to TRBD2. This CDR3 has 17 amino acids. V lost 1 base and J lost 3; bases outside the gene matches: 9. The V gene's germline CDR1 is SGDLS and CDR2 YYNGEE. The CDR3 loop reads CASSVPPSSGRYNEQFF. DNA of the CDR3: TGTGCCAGCAGCGTACCCCCCTCTAGCGGGCGCTACAATGAGCAGTTCTTC.

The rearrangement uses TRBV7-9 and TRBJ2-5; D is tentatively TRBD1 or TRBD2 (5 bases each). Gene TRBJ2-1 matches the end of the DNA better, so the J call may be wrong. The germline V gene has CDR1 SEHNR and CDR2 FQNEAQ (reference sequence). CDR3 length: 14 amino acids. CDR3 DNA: TGTGCCAGCAGCTTAATAGAGGGGTTTTATGAGCAGTTCTTC. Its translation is CASSLIEGFYEQFF.

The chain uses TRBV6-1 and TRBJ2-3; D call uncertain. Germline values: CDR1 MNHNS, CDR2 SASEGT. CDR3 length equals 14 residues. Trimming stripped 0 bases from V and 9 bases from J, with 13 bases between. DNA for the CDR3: TGTGCCAGCAGTGAAGCGACGGTTTCTGAGACGCAGTATTTT. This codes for CASSEATVSETQYF.

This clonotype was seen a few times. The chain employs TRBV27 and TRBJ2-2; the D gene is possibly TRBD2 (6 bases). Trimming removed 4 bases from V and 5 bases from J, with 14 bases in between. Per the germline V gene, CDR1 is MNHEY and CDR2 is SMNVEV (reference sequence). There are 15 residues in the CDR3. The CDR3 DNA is TGTGCCAGCAGTTCCGGGACTCCCGAGACCGGGGAGCTGTTTTTT. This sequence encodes CASSSGTPETGELFF.

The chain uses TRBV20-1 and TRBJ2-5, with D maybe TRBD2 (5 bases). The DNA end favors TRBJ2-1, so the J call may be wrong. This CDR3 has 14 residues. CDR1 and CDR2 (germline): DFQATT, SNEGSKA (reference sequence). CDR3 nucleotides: TGCAGTGCTAGAGATGAGGTAGCGCTCAATGAGCAGTTCTTC. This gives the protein CSARDEVALNEQFF.

The CDR3 reads CSARNGRKNTGELFF. CDR3 DNA: TGCAGTGCCAGAAACGGCAGAAAGAACACCGGGGAGCTGTTTTTT. The chain has TRBV20-1 and TRBJ2-2; D is unclear. The CDR3 totals 15 residues. Germline V gives CDR1 DFQATT, CDR2 SNEGSKA (reference sequence). Trimming shortened V by 6 bases and J by 1 base, and 15 bases separated the two germline ends.

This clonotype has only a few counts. The CDR3 sequence: CSFRLIDTEAFF. Written as DNA, the CDR3 is TGCAGCTTTCGCCTGATAGACACTGAAGCTTTCTTT. The rearrangement links TRBV29-1 to TRBJ1-1; D unclear. This CDR3 is 12 amino acids long. Trimming cost V 8 bases and J 3 bases, with 13 bases left between them. Looked up from germline, CDR1 is SQVTM and CDR2 is ANQGSEA.

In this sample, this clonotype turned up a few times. The CDR3 DNA reads as TGTGCCAGCACCAGGCCTCCCGGGGAGCTGTTTTTT. This gives the protein CASTRPPGELFF. This rearrangement joins TRBV12-3 or TRBV12-4 to TRBJ2-2; D unresolved. This CDR3 comprises 12 residues. V was shortened by 7 bases and J by 6 bases, with 9 bases between the two germline ends.

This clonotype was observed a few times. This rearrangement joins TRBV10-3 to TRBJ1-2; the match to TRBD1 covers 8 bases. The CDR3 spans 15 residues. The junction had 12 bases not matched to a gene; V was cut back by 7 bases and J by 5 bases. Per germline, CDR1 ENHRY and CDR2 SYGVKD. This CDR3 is CAINGQGDDAYGYTF. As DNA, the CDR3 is TGTGCCATCAATGGACAGGGTGATGATGCGTATGGCTACACCTTC.

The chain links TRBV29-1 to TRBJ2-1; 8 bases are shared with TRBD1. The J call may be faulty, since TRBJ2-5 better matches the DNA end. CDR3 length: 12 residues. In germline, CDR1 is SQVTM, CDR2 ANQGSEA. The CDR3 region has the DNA TGCAGCGGGATGACAGGGGTGGAGACCCAGTACTTC. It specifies CSGMTGVETQYF.

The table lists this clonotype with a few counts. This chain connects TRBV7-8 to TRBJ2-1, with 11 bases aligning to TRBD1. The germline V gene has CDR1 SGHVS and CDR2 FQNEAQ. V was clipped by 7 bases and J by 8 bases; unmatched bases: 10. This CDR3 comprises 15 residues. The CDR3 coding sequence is TGTGCCAGCACCCGGACAGGGGGCGTCCGCGATGAGCAGTTCTTC. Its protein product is CASTRTGGVRDEQFF. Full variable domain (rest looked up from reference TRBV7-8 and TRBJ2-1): GAGVSQSPRYKVAKRGQDVALRCDPISGHVSLFWYQQALGQGPEFLTYFQNEAQLDKSGLPSDRFFAERPEGSVSTLKIQRTQQEDSAVYLCASTRTGGVRDEQFFGPGTRLTVL.

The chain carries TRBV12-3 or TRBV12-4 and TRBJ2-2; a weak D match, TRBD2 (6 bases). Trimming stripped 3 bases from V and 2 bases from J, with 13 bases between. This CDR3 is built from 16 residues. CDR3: CASSFGAGLNTGELFF. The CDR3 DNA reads TGTGCCAGCAGTTTCGGGGCGGGACTCAACACCGGGGAGCTGTTTTTT.

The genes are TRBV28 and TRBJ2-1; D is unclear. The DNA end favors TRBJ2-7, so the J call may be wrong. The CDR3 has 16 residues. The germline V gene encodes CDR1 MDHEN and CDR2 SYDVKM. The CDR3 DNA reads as TGTGCCAGCAGTACCCCTCACGAAGTTTTTCCCTACGAGCAGTACTTC. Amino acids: CASSTPHEVFPYEQYF.

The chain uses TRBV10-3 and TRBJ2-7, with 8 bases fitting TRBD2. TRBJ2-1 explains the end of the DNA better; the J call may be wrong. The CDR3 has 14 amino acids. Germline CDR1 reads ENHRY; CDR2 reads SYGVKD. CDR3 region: CAISDERELNEQFF. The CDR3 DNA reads TGTGCCATCAGTGATGAGCGGGAGCTCAATGAGCAGTTCTTC.

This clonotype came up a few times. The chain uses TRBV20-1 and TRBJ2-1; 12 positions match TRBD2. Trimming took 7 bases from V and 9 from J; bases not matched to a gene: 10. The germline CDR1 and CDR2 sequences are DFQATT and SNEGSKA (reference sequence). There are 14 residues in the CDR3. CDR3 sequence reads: CSGRLAGGGSEQFF. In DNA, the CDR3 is TGCAGTGGTCGGCTAGCGGGAGGGGGCAGTGAGCAGTTCTTC.